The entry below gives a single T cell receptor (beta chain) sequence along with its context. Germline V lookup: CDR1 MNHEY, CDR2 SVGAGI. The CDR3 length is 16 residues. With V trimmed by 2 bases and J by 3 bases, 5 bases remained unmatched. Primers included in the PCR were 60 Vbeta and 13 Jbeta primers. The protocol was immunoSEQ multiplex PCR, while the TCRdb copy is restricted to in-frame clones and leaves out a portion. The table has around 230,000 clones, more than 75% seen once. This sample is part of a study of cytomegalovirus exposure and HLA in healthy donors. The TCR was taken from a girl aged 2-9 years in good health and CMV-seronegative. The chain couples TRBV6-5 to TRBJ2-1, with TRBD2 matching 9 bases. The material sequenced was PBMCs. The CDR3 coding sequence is TGTGCCAGCAGTTACCCGACTAGCGGAGGCTACAATGAGCAGTTCTTC. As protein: CASSYPTSGGYNEQFF.